Shown below are 23 T cell receptor beta chains from a single sample sequenced in a study of T cells expressing NK-cell markers. One entry per CDR3 protein, without DNA, is what TCRdb gives after re-calling the 5' RACE reads. Here the sample table reports about 160,000 distinct CDR3 sequences. Sequenced material: blood T cells: a sorted CD56 or NKG2C T cell subset, CD4+ or CD8+ T cells, or bulk PBMC T cells (not recorded which). These receptors all come from a man aged 18-69 years in good health.

The chain carries TRBV27 and TRBJ1-4. Germline V gene data show CDR1 as MNHEY and CDR2 as SMNVEV (reference sequence). CDR3 length: 14 amino acids. CDR3 loop: CASSLSGLGEKLFF.

This rearrangement joins TRBV27 to TRBJ1-5. Germline CDR1 and CDR2: MNHEY and SMNVEV (reference sequence). CDR3 length: 14 amino acids. This chain's CDR3 is CASSLLGPNQPQHF.

The V and J genes are TRBV7-9 and TRBJ2-1; TCRdb designates TRBD1, a call that cannot be tested without DNA. Germline CDR1 and CDR2: SEHNR and FQNEAQ (reference sequence). The CDR3 totals 15 residues. CDR3 sequence: CAGAEGLGSYNEQFF.

The rearrangement links TRBV28 to TRBJ1-4; TCRdb's D gene call, TRBD1, goes unchecked for lack of DNA. This CDR3 is 17 amino acids long. Germline lookup yields CDR1 MDHEN and CDR2 SYDVKM. The CDR3 is CASSPPGTTGWNEKLFF. Based on the CDR3 plus reference TRBV28 and TRBJ1-4, the full variable domain is DVKVTQSSRYLVKRTGEKVFLECVQDMDHENMFWYRQDPGLGLRLIYFSYDVKMKEKGDIPEGYSVSREKKERFSLILESASTNQTSMYLCASSPPGTTGWNEKLFFGSGTQLSVL.

The J gene is TRBJ2-7, the V gene TRBV20-1; TCRdb's D call, TRBD1, is unchecked because there is no DNA. The V gene's germline CDR1 is DFQATT and CDR2 SNEGSKA (reference sequence). There are 14 residues in the CDR3. CDR3 sequence reads: CSARVLGRGAEQYF.

The rearrangement joins TRBV14 to TRBJ2-7; TCRdb designates TRBD2, a call that cannot be tested without DNA. The germline gives CDR1 SGHDN, CDR2 FVKESK. The CDR3 extends over 15 amino acids. This CDR3 reads CASSPRPGQRYEQYF.

The chain uses TRBV29-1 and TRBJ2-5; TCRdb selects TRBD2, and the lack of DNA leaves this call unchecked. This CDR3 contains 14 residues. Germline values: CDR1 SQVTM, CDR2 ANQGSEA. The CDR3 region is CSGVGLAGQETQYF.

Here the CDR3 reads CASSQARAGNTEAFF. V gene TRBV3-1 combines with J gene TRBJ1-1. Germline CDR1 reads LGHDT; CDR2 reads YNNKEL (reference sequence). This CDR3 has 15 residues.

The rearrangement links TRBV7-3 to TRBJ1-1; the TCRdb D gene call, TRBD1, has no DNA to confirm it. The CDR3 consists of 13 residues. CDR1 is SGHTA and CDR2 is FQGTGA in the germline V gene. This CDR3 is CASSRSRGSEAFF.

This rearrangement joins TRBV20-1 to TRBJ1-2. Germline values: CDR1 DFQATT, CDR2 SNEGSKA (reference sequence). The CDR3 extends over 14 amino acids. The CDR3 protein is CSAREAGANYGYTF.

CDR3 residues: CASSLIIGDEQFF. The chain links TRBV5-8 to TRBJ2-1. Germline V gene lookup returns CDR1 SGHTS and CDR2 YDEGEE. The CDR3 runs to 13 residues. The whole variable domain, filled in from reference TRBV5-8 and TRBJ2-1, reads EAGVTQSPTHLIKTRGQQATLRCSPISGHTSVYWYQQALGLGLQFLLWYDEGEERNRGNFPPRFSGRQFPNYSSELNVNALELEDSALYLCASSLIIGDEQFFGPGTRLTVL.

This chain joins TRBV7-9 and TRBJ2-7; without DNA, the TCRdb call of TRBD2 cannot be checked. Germline values: CDR1 SEHNR, CDR2 FQNEAQ (reference sequence). This CDR3 spans 15 amino acids. This CDR3 reads CASSLARDYTYEQYF.

The chain employs TRBV7-2 and TRBJ2-7; TCRdb names TRBD2, which stays unverified in the absence of DNA. The CDR3 runs 15 residues. CDR1 is SGHTA and CDR2 is FQGNSA in the germline V gene. CDR3 loop: CASSLLAGRREEQYF.

This sequence joins TRBV4-1 and TRBJ2-5. The CDR3 is made up of 15 amino acids. Germline assignment: CDR1 MGHRA and CDR2 YSYEKL. CDR3 sequence reads: CASSQEGKEQETQYF.

The J gene is TRBJ2-4, the V gene TRBV19. CDR1 is LNHDA, CDR2 SQIVND, per germline (reference sequence). The CDR3 is 14 amino acids. This CDR3 is CASSMVWRKNIQYF.

V is TRBV5-5 and J is TRBJ2-7. Looked up from germline, CDR1 is SGHKS and CDR2 is YYEKEE (reference sequence). CDR3 length equals 11 residues. CDR3 sequence reads: CASSLDSVEYF.

This chain joins TRBV12-3 or TRBV12-4 and TRBJ2-5. CDR3 size: 14 residues. This chain's CDR3 is CASSFPRTEETQYF.

The chain has TRBV2 and TRBJ2-4. From germline, CDR1 is SNHLY and CDR2 FYNNEI. CDR3 length: 15 residues. The CDR3 loop is CASSEDARAKNIQYF.

The rearrangement uses TRBV15 and TRBJ1-3; TCRdb's D call, TRBD1, is unchecked because there is no DNA. The germline V gene encodes CDR1 LNHNV and CDR2 YYDKDF (reference sequence). The length of the CDR3 is 17 residues. CDR3: CATSSQTGGRPGNTIYF.

This chain connects TRBV9 to TRBJ2-3; TCRdb indicates TRBD2, and absent DNA this call remains unverified. Germline CDR1 and CDR2: SGDLS and YYNGEE. The CDR3 runs 15 residues. CDR3 region: CASSLSGTYTDTQYF.

The CDR3 region is CASSSWGGYTF. The J gene is TRBJ1-2, the V gene TRBV11-2. Germline loops: CDR1 SGHAT, CDR2 FQNNGV. The length of the CDR3 is 11 residues.

The chain is built from TRBV6-1 and TRBJ2-5. The CDR3 runs to 15 residues. From germline, CDR1 is MNHNS and CDR2 SASEGT. The CDR3 sequence: CASSEDSWEQETQYF.

The chain carries TRBV27 and TRBJ1-6. Germline assignment: CDR1 MNHEY and CDR2 SMNVEV (reference sequence). The CDR3 is 15 residues long. CDR3 region: CASSLLPSYNSPLHF.